This T cell receptor beta chain derives from a study of CD8+ T cells in alopecia areata. Study in general: Treated patients were given oral tofacitinib, which was dosed at 5 to 10 mg twice daily.

RNA extraction and reverse transcription yielded cDNA as sequencing template. Only in-frame clones appear in the TCRdb table, and some are missing; sequencing was by immunoSEQ multiplex PCR. The sample lists around 69,000 clones; approximately 60% were seen once. Germline-derived CDR1 and CDR2 are SGHTS and YDEGEE. The CDR3 contains 12 residues. V was cut by 4 bases and J by 11 bases, with 14 bases left in between. The chain recombines TRBV5-8 with TRBJ2-3, with no clear D. Material: CD8+ T cells sorted from blood, obtained at week 0. This receptor was obtained from a human donor with alopecia areata. This chain's CDR3 is CASSHDPRWQYF. As DNA, the CDR3 is TGTGCCAGCAGCCACGACCCGCGCTGGCAGTATTTT.